The 25 T cell receptor beta chains given below trace back to one sample, sequenced in a study of T cell changes during pregnancy in multiple sclerosis. The method was immunoSEQ multiplex PCR; TCRdb's version includes in-frame clones alone and lacks a portion of them. Of roughly 73,000 clones in the sample, around 90% were seen once. The sequenced sample was peripheral blood, obtained in the second trimester of pregnancy. The receptors stem from a female donor in good health, enrolled as a control in a pregnancy study.

The gene calls are TRBV6-6 and TRBJ1-1; 9 positions agree with TRBD1. Germline assignment: CDR1 MNHNY and CDR2 SVGAGI (reference sequence). V lost 6 bases, J lost 5 bases, and 13 bases stayed unmatched. This CDR3 has 16 residues. DNA of the CDR3: TGTGCCAGCAGCCCCCCATCGACAGGGGGATCTACTGAAGCTTTCTTT. It is translated as CASSPPSTGGSTEAFF.

In the case of this clone: The sample contains more than one DNA sequence encoding this CDR3. The chain employs TRBV27 and TRBJ1-2, with 11 bases identical to TRBD1. The trim removed 4 bases at V and 4 bases at J, leaving 5 bases unmatched. The CDR3 length is 15 residues. CDR1 and CDR2 from the germline V gene are MNHEY and SMNVEV (reference sequence). The CDR3, as DNA: TGTGCCAGCAGTTCCGCCGGGACAGGGGGCTATGGCTACACCTTC. The encoded protein is CASSSAGTGGYGYTF.

This clone was observed once. The chain combines TRBV4-3 with TRBJ2-7, with TRBD1 matching over 9 bases. In germline, CDR1 is LGHNA, CDR2 YSLEER. The V gene end was trimmed by 0 bases and the J gene end by 11 bases; junction bases not matched to a gene: 8. CDR3 length: 14 amino acids. CDR3 sequence reads: CASSQERQQGAKYF. The CDR3 nucleotides read TGCGCCAGCAGCCAAGAAAGGCAACAGGGGGCCAAGTACTTC.

The chain joins TRBV30 to TRBJ2-2, with no clear D. Germline-derived CDR1 and CDR2 are GTSNPN and SVGIG (reference sequence). The V end was cut by 0 bases, the J end by 7 bases, with 12 bases between. The CDR3 runs to 14 residues. The CDR3 sequence: CAWSVGWSLGELFF. In DNA form, the CDR3 reads TGTGCCTGGAGTGTTGGCTGGTCTCTCGGGGAGCTGTTTTTT.

CDR3 loop: CASSEGAGGLNEQFF. CDR3 in DNA: TGTGCCAGCAGTGAGGGGGCGGGGGGACTGAATGAGCAGTTCTTC. The rearrangement joins TRBV2 to TRBJ2-1, with TRBD2 matching 8 bases. J gave up 7 bases and V 3 bases, and 8 bases lay outside the gene matches. The CDR3 covers 15 residues. In germline, CDR1 is SNHLY, CDR2 FYNNEI.

The rearrangement links TRBV6-6 to TRBJ2-3; 8 positions agree with TRBD1. CDR1 and CDR2 from the germline V gene are MNHNY and SVGAGI (reference sequence). J lost 10 bases, V lost 2 bases, and 8 bases had no gene match. The CDR3 has 14 residues. The CDR3, as DNA: TGTGCCAGCAGTTACGCCCCCGACAGGGGCGCGCAGTATTTT. This translates into CASSYAPDRGAQYF.

V usage is TRBV30 and J usage is TRBJ1-2; a possible D gene is TRBD1 (5 bases). This CDR3 has 13 amino acids. Germline V lookup: CDR1 GTSNPN, CDR2 SVGIG (reference sequence). Trimming took off 4 bases at V and 3 bases at J, with 12 bases between the two ends. CDR3 region: CAWKRGFYYGYTF. The DNA for the CDR3 is TGTGCCTGGAAGCGGGGGTTTTACTATGGCTACACCTTC.

The count of this clone is one. The chain links TRBV27 to TRBJ1-2; no firm D call. V gave up 5 bases and J gave up 4 bases, with 14 bases separating them. The germline V gene has CDR1 MNHEY and CDR2 SMNVEV (reference sequence). The CDR3 contains 14 residues. The chain's CDR3 is CASSPGFGIYGYTF. DNA of the CDR3: TGTGCCAGCAGTCCGGGATTTGGAATCTATGGCTACACCTTC.

The genes are TRBV5-4 and TRBJ2-7, with 8 bases lining up with TRBD1. Germline V lookup: CDR1 SGHNT, CDR2 YYREEE (reference sequence). The CDR3 spans 14 residues. The junction had 7 bases not matched to a gene; V was cut back by 3 bases and J by 5 bases. The CDR3 spells CASSSGQGAHEQYF. The CDR3 DNA reads TGTGCCAGCAGCTCCGGACAGGGCGCCCACGAGCAGTACTTC.

The chain joins TRBV7-9 to TRBJ1-2; TRBD1 agrees at 7 bases. CDR3 size: 14 residues. Trimming removed 5 bases from V and 1 base from J; junction bases left unmatched: 4. Germline CDR1 and CDR2: SEHNR and FQNEAQ (reference sequence). Here the CDR3 DNA reads TGTGCCAGCAGCCCAGGGGACAGTAACTATGGCTACACCTTC. Translating gives CASSPGDSNYGYTF.

The chain uses TRBV5-4 and TRBJ1-5, with D hard to call. From germline, CDR1 is SGHNT and CDR2 YYREEE (reference sequence). Trimming removed 0 bases from V and 0 bases from J, with 7 bases in between. The CDR3 extends over 15 amino acids. CDR3 nucleotide sequence: TGTGCCAGCAGCTTGGACGGACTTAGCAATCAGCCCCAGCATTTT. Its translation is CASSLDGLSNQPQHF.

The V and J genes are TRBV5-4 and TRBJ1-6, with D possibly matching TRBD1 (6 bases). Germline lookup yields CDR1 SGHNT and CDR2 YYREEE (reference sequence). Trimming took off 5 bases at V and 8 bases at J, with 14 bases between the two ends. The CDR3 length is 14 residues. CDR3 loop: CASSSGAGDSPLHF. CDR3 nucleotides: TGTGCCAGCAGTTCCGGGGCAGGGGATTCACCCCTCCACTTT.

The chain employs TRBV27 and TRBJ1-5; possible D gene TRBD1, 5 bases. In germline, CDR1 is MNHEY, CDR2 SMNVEV (reference sequence). V was trimmed by 3 bases and J by 0 bases, leaving 12 bases between them. The CDR3 is 16 amino acids. The CDR3 is CASSLEGGHSNQPQHF. CDR3 nucleotides: TGTGCCAGCAGTTTGGAGGGTGGACATAGCAATCAGCCCCAGCATTTT.

The V call is TRBV19, the J call TRBJ1-4, with 7 bases identical to TRBD1. Germline CDR1 reads LNHDA; CDR2 reads SQIVND (reference sequence). The J segment lost 3 bases and the V segment lost 10 bases, leaving 5 bases of the junction unmatched. This CDR3 contains 13 residues. CDR3 sequence reads: CAIGGTANEKLFF. CDR3 coding DNA: TGTGCCATCGGCGGGACAGCTAATGAAAAACTGTTTTTT. The full variable domain, in which reference TRBV19 and TRBJ1-4 provide the parts outside the CDR3, is DGGITQSPKYLFRKEGQNVTLSCEQNLNHDAMYWYRQDPGQGLRLIYYSQIVNDFQKGDIAEGYSVSREKKESFPLTVTSAQKNPTAFYLCAIGGTANEKLFFGSGTQLSVL.

The table lists this clone with a count of one. The CDR3: CASSQTGGLSEAFF. CDR3 in DNA: TGCGCCAGCAGCCAGACAGGGGGACTCTCTGAAGCTTTCTTT. V gene TRBV5-1 combines with J gene TRBJ1-1; TRBD1 matches at 9 bases. The CDR3 sequence is 14 residues long. CDR1 is SGHRS and CDR2 is YFSETQ in the germline V gene. J gave up 6 bases and V 4 bases, and 7 bases lay outside the gene matches.

V gene TRBV7-2 combines with J gene TRBJ1-4, with 9 bases lining up with TRBD1. V dropped 4 bases and J dropped 8; count of bases not matched to a gene: 8. Germline values: CDR1 SGHTA, CDR2 FQGNSA. This CDR3 has 15 residues. The CDR3 loop reads CASSSGQGITEKLFF. CDR3 nucleotide sequence: TGTGCCAGCAGCTCCGGACAGGGGATAACCGAAAAACTGTTTTTT. The entire variable domain, with the rest obtained from reference TRBV7-2 and TRBJ1-4, is as follows: GAGVSQSPSNKVTEKGKDVELRCDPISGHTALYWYRQSLGQGLEFLIYFQGNSAPDKSGLPSDRFSAERTGGSVSTLTIQRTQQEDSAVYLCASSSGQGITEKLFFGSGTQLSVL.

The V call is TRBV4-1, the J call TRBJ1-4; the D is unclear. From germline, CDR1 is MGHRA and CDR2 YSYEKL. V gave up 1 base and J gave up 5 bases, with 17 bases separating them. This CDR3 spans 17 amino acids. The CDR3 DNA is TGCGCCAGCAGCCAAGCGGAGGATCCAAGAGGGAATGAAAAACTGTTTTTT. It translates to CASSQAEDPRGNEKLFF.

This sequence joins TRBV5-1 and TRBJ1-2; D might be TRBD1 (5 bases). The germline gives CDR1 SGHRS, CDR2 YFSETQ. This CDR3 is 15 amino acids long. V was trimmed by 0 bases and J by 8 bases, leaving 17 bases between them. The CDR3 region is CASSLEGWTNGGYTF. CDR3 nucleotides: TGCGCCAGCAGCTTGGAGGGCTGGACAAACGGCGGCTACACCTTC.

V usage is TRBV7-9 and J usage is TRBJ2-7; 7 bases are a match to TRBD1. Germline V gene data show CDR1 as SEHNR and CDR2 as FQNEAQ (reference sequence). J lost 13 bases, V lost 3 bases, and 6 bases had no gene match. The CDR3 runs 11 residues. In DNA, the CDR3 is TGTGCCAGCAGCTTCCAGGGACAGAACTACTTC. This gives the protein CASSFQGQNYF. The full variable domain, in which reference TRBV7-9 and TRBJ2-7 provide the parts outside the CDR3, is DTGVSQNPRHKITKRGQNVTFRCDPISEHNRLYWYRQTLGQGPEFLTYFQNEAQLEKSRLLSDRFSAERPKGSFSTLEIQRTEQGDSAMYLCASSFQGQNYFGPGTRLTVT.

The V gene is TRBV7-3, the J gene TRBJ2-2; D perhaps matches TRBD1 (5 bases). The V end was cut by 0 bases, the J end by 4 bases, with 6 bases between. Germline loops: CDR1 SGHTA, CDR2 FQGTGA. The CDR3 totals 14 residues. CDR3 coding DNA: TGTGCCAGCAGCTTAACGGGGCCCACCGGGGAGCTGTTTTTT. This gives the protein CASSLTGPTGELFF.

The rearrangement joins TRBV7-2 to TRBJ2-5; 9 bases are shared with TRBD2. The junction had 4 bases not matched to a gene; V was cut back by 4 bases and J by 1 base. CDR3 size: 15 residues. Germline V gene sequence: CDR1 SGHTA, CDR2 FQGNSA. The CDR3 is CASSSRGGGQETQYF. The CDR3 nucleotides read TGTGCCAGCAGCTCCCGCGGGGGGGGCCAAGAGACCCAGTACTTC.

The rearrangement joins TRBV13 to TRBJ2-7; 10 bases line up with TRBD1. CDR3 length equals 15 residues. Germline loops: CDR1 PRHDT, CDR2 FYEKMQ (reference sequence). With V trimmed by 4 bases and J by 3 bases, 6 bases remained unmatched. CDR3 bases: TGTGCCAGCAGCTCCGCCCGGGACAGGGGCTACGAGCAGTACTTC. Translated, it gives CASSSARDRGYEQYF.

The J gene is TRBJ1-1, the V gene TRBV19; TRBD1 matches at 7 bases. Per germline, CDR1 LNHDA and CDR2 SQIVND (reference sequence). J gave up 3 bases and V 7 bases, and 14 bases lay outside the gene matches. CDR3 length: 16 amino acids. CDR3 sequence reads: CASTHGPATGDTEAFF. Here the CDR3 DNA reads TGTGCCAGTACCCATGGCCCGGCCACAGGGGACACTGAAGCTTTCTTT.

The chain carries TRBV6-5 and TRBJ1-1, with D perhaps TRBD1 (6 bases). The CDR3 runs 14 residues. Trimming took 6 bases from V and 6 from J, leaving 17 bases between them. The germline V gene encodes CDR1 MNHEY and CDR2 SVGAGI. The CDR3 reads CASRPMDSEAEAFF. CDR3 bases: TGTGCCAGCAGACCCATGGACAGCGAGGCTGAAGCTTTCTTT.

This chain joins TRBV18 and TRBJ2-7; 8 bases line up with TRBD1. Trimming took 3 bases from V and 4 from J; bases not matched to a gene: 2. Per the germline V gene, CDR1 is KGHSH and CDR2 is LQKENI. The CDR3 consists of 13 residues. The DNA for the CDR3 is TGTGCCAGCTCACCGGGGACAGGATACGAGCAGTACTTC. This sequence encodes CASSPGTGYEQYF.